Listed here is a single T cell receptor beta chain. Its antigen is currently unknown. These data come from a study of Tregs in tolerant kidney transplant recipients. General observations from the study: Activated donor B cell expansion appeared to reveal the most relevant donor-specific TCRbeta repertoire.

Thawed PBMCs were FACS-sorted into unstimulated CD4+CD25+CD127- regulatory T cells, CD4+CD25- non-regulatory cells, CD4 and CD8 cells. Regulatory T cells were sorted from thawed PBMCs rested overnight at 37°C with around 180 IU/ml IL-2. Clones were sequenced by immunoSEQ multiplex PCR, and TCRdb holds only the in-frame ones, with some missing. This table has roughly 80,000 clones, roughly 90% appearing once. The source of this sequence is a human donor who received a combined kidney and bone marrow transplant. The material was Tregs from blood, obtained before the transplant.

The CDR3 region has the DNA TGTGCCAGCAGTTTATTCCCGGAGCAGTTCTTC. Its translation is CASSLFPEQFF. J is TRBJ2-1 and V is TRBV28; no clear D. Trimming cost V 1 base and J 10 bases, with 5 bases left between them. CDR1 MDHEN and CDR2 SYDVKM come from the germline V gene. This CDR3 spans 11 amino acids. The whole variable domain, filled in from reference TRBV28 and TRBJ2-1, reads DVKVTQSSRYLVKRTGEKVFLECVQDMDHENMFWYRQDPGLGLRLIYFSYDVKMKEKGDIPEGYSVSREKKERFSLILESASTNQTSMYLCASSLFPEQFFGPGTRLTVL.